Listed below are T cell receptor beta chains from one sample, sequenced in a study of cytomegalovirus exposure and HLA in healthy donors. Produced via immunoSEQ multiplex PCR; TCRdb's table is partial and in-frame only. The profile shows roughly 150,000 clones, 73% of them singletons. Sequencing was carried out using PBMCs. The receptors stem from a woman between 18 and 29 years old in good health and CMV-seropositive. Both conserved end residues are part of each CDR3. Fields, in order: D gene, J gene, V gene, clone size, CDR3 protein, CDR3 DNA. A D gene is named only where the DNA matches it firmly. Size values are once, few and many counts, or a class for expanded clones, and some rows have none.

TRBD2 TRBJ2-5 TRBV7-2 - CASSSYFGGEQYF TGTGCCAGCAGCTCCTACTTCGGGGGGGAGCAGTACTTC
- TRBJ2-7 TRBV7-9 - CASSTGSFSSYEQYF TGTGCCAGCAGCACGGGATCGTTCAGCTCCTACGAGCAGTACTTC
TRBD1 TRBJ1-4 TRBV19 once CASSIGTGRNEKLFF TGTGCCAGTAGTATAGGGACAGGGCGGAATGAAAAACTGTTTTTT
- TRBJ2-5 TRBV5-1 - CASSLLSGSEETQYF TGCGCTAGCAGCTTGCTTAGCGGCTCGGAAGAGACCCAGTACTTC
- TRBJ1-1 TRBV4-3 few CASSQEGGWTEAFF TGCGCCAGCAGCCAAGAAGGAGGGTGGACTGAAGCTTTCTTT
TRBD1 TRBJ2-2 TRBV7-9 - CSSNHEGALSTGELFF TGTTCCAGCAATCACGAGGGGGCGCTTAGCACCGGGGAGCTGTTTTTT
- TRBJ2-1 TRBV7-2 - CASSVSYNEQFF TGTGCCAGCAGCGTTTCGTACAATGAGCAGTTCTTC
TRBD1 TRBJ2-6 TRBV4-1 - CASRQGQMGSGANVLTF TGCGCCAGCAGGCAGGGACAGATGGGGTCTGGGGCCAACGTCCTGACTTTC
TRBD2 TRBJ2-5 TRBV5-1 - CASSLGRSGAQETQYF TGCGCCAGCAGCTTGGGCCGTAGCGGGGCACAAGAGACCCAGTACTTC
TRBD2 TRBJ2-1 TRBV7-9 - CASSLLAGAYNEQFF TGTGCCAGCAGCTTATTAGCGGGGGCTTACAATGAGCAGTTCTTC
- TRBJ2-3 TRBV2 - CASKGGLSTDTQYF TGTGCCAGCAAAGGGGGTTTAAGCACAGATACGCAGTATTTT
- TRBJ1-1 TRBV29-1 - CSVLSCEAFF TGCAGCGTTCTTTCGTGTGAAGCTTTCTTT
- TRBJ2-2 TRBV5-6 few CASSRTSNTGELFF TGTGCCAGCAGCCGAACATCAAACACCGGGGAGCTGTTTTTT
TRBD1 TRBJ1-2 TRBV7-2 few CASSLRYRDREDTF TGTGCCAGCAGCTTAAGGTATCGGGACAGGGAGGATACCTTC
- TRBJ2-1 TRBV19 - CASSIVGGDEQFF TGTGCCAGTAGTATAGTAGGGGGGGATGAGCAGTTCTTC
- TRBJ1-5 TRBV7-9 - CASSLETGQPQHF TGTGCCAGCAGCTTAGAGACAGGTCAGCCCCAGCATTTT
- TRBJ1-4 TRBV15 - CATSSRSGATNEKLFF TGTGCCACCAGCTCGCGGTCCGGCGCAACTAATGAAAAACTGTTTTTT
- TRBJ2-7 TRBV30 - CAWSPGVSYEQYF TGTGCCTGGAGTCCAGGGGTCTCCTACGAGCAGTACTTC
TRBD1 TRBJ2-1 TRBV11-1 - CASSLPGTGRGDEQFF TGTGCCAGCAGCCTGCCCGGGACAGGGAGGGGCGATGAGCAGTTCTTC
- TRBJ2-1 TRBV5-4 - CASSLAFGGYSSYNEQFF TGTGCCAGCAGCTTGGCGTTTGGGGGCTACAGCTCCTACAATGAGCAGTTCTTC
- TRBJ2-7 TRBV6-1 - CASSGYRVYEQYF TGTGCCAGCAGTGGATACAGGGTTTACGAGCAGTACTTC
- TRBJ1-2 TRBV7-8 few CASSPGQGPIYGYTF TGTGCCAGCAGCCCGGGCCAGGGGCCTATCTATGGCTACACCTTC
- TRBJ1-2 TRBV5-1 - CASSLGQGPYGYTF TGCGCCAGCAGCTTGGGGCAGGGGCCCTATGGCTACACCTTC
TRBD2 TRBJ2-7 TRBV4-1 - CASSSTAGASYEQYF TGCGCCAGCAGCTCGACAGCGGGAGCCTCCTACGAGCAGTACTTC
TRBD1 TRBJ1-1 TRBV18 - CASSPRVGQWDTEAFF TGTGCCAGCTCACCTAGAGTGGGACAGTGGGACACTGAAGCTTTCTTT
TRBD1 TRBJ2-5 TRBV2 - CASSLQGLGETQYF TGTGCCAGCAGTTTACAGGGGTTAGGGGAGACCCAGTACTTC
TRBD1 TRBJ1-6 TRBV4-3 - CASSQDGTGRSPLHF TGCGCCAGCAGCCAAGACGGGACAGGGAGGTCACCCCTCCACTTT
TRBD1 TRBJ1-1 TRBV29-1 - CSGDRGGTEAFF TGCAGCGGGGACAGGGGGGGAACTGAAGCTTTCTTT